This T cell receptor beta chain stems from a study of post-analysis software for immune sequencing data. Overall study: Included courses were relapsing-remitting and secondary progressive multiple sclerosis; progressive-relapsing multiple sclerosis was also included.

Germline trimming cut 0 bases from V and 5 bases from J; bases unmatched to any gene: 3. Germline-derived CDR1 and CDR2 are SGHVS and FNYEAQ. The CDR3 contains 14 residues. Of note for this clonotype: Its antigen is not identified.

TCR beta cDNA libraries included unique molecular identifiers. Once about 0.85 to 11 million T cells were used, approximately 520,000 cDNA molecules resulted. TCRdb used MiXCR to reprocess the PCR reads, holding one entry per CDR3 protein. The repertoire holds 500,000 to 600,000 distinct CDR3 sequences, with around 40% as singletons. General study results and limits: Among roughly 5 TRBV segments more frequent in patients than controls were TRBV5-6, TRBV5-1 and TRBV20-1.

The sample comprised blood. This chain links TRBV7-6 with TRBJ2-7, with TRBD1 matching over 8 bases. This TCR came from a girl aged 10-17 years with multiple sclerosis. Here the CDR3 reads CASSLADRGNEQYF. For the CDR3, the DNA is TGTGCCAGCAGCTTAGCCGACAGGGGTAACGAGCAGTACTTC.